The entry that follows covers one TCR beta chain sequence. The antigen remains unidentified. Germline CDR1 is MNHEY and CDR2 is SMNVEV (reference sequence). The V end lost 6 bases, the J end lost 9 bases, and 18 bases lay between the germline ends. The CDR3 is made up of 15 amino acids. The sample is drawn from a study of Ad26.COV2.S vaccination and SARS-CoV-2 variants. Study summary: Once, or twice with 56 days between doses, Ad26.COV2.S was given intramuscularly.

Profiling relied on immunoSEQ multiplex PCR, and the TCRdb table lists in-frame clones only, not all of them. The table lists 380,000 or so clones, 83% of them singletons, with 7% to 9.5% in the top ten. Treatment given: 19 received Ad26.COV2.S at low or high dose, single or two shots; several received placebo; per-sample allocation not given. Sampling was performed 63 days after the first vaccine or placebo injection. A Boston donor was an adult aged 18-55 years. The study, taken as a whole, reports: After vaccination, substantial breadth of spike-specific CD8+ and CD4+ responses was reported. Vaccine and placebo recipients had comparable breadth of non-spike TCRs.

The chain links TRBV27 to TRBJ1-6, with D possibly TRBD1 on 6 matching bases. The receptor was derived from a person aged 18 to 59 who received the Ad26.COV2.S COVID-19 vaccine or a placebo. The sample consisted of peripheral blood, taken in a trial of Ad26.COV2.S vaccine versus placebo. The CDR3 protein is CASRGGAGGSSPLHF. The CDR3, as DNA: TGTGCCAGCAGGGGGGGGGCCGGCGGGAGTTCACCCCTCCACTTT.